This T cell receptor (beta chain) derives from a study of cytomegalovirus exposure and HLA in healthy donors. Study-wide context: Of 350 to 400 genotyped donors, roughly 76% grouped in the Caucasian-associated ancestry cluster.

60 Vbeta and 13 Jbeta primers were used in PCR. Only in-frame clones appear in the TCRdb table, and some are missing; sequencing was by immunoSEQ multiplex PCR. Of about 200,000 clones listed, around 75% are singletons. The CDR3 length is 13 residues. CDR1 is MNHNY and CDR2 is SVGAGI in the germline V gene (reference sequence). V shed 5 bases, J shed 5 bases, and the junction held 6 bases outside the gene matches. Of note for this clone: Its antigen is currently unknown.

Points from the study as a whole: TRBV6-2, TRBV6-3 and some other V segments were unresolvable in 87-base-pair reads.

The sample taken for sequencing was PBMCs. This TCR came from a woman in her twenties or thirties in good health and CMV-seronegative. The chain is built from TRBV6-6 and TRBJ2-7; 7 bases agree with TRBD1. CDR3 nucleotides: TGTGCCAGCAGTAGTGACAGGGTCCACGAGCAGTACTTC. It translates to CASSSDRVHEQYF.